These 3 T cell receptor beta chains were all obtained from the same sample, sequenced in a study of T cell responses to AZD1222 COVID-19 vaccine. The repertoire was sequenced with immunoSEQ multiplex PCR; TCRdb's copy has only in-frame clones and lacks some. The sample gives some 170,000 clones, approximately 90% of which show up once; 1.5% to 2% is in the top ten. The starting material was peripheral blood, obtained 28 days after the second AZD1222 dose. Receptors originate from an adult who received the AZD1222 COVID-19 vaccine.

The chain combines TRBV7-9 with TRBJ1-3; 8 bases line up with TRBD1. The CDR3 length is 15 residues. The germline V gene has CDR1 SEHNR and CDR2 FQNEAQ (reference sequence). V trimming: 1 base; J trimming: 2 bases; junction bases outside the gene matches: 1. CDR3 region: CASSLVQGAGNTIYF. The CDR3 region has the DNA TGTGCCAGCAGCTTAGTACAGGGGGCTGGAAACACCATATATTTT.

This chain joins TRBV9 and TRBJ1-2; weak D call: TRBD1 (5 bases). Trimming took off 0 bases at V and 0 bases at J, with 9 bases between the two ends. The CDR3 length is 15 residues. Germline V gene lookup returns CDR1 SGDLS and CDR2 YYNGEE. The CDR3 loop reads CASSVVAGPNYGYTF. The CDR3 DNA reads TGTGCCAGCAGCGTAGTAGCGGGGCCTAACTATGGCTACACCTTC.

The V call is TRBV7-2, the J call TRBJ1-5, with a weak D call TRBD1 (6 bases). This CDR3 is 16 amino acids long. The V gene lost 5 bases and the J gene lost 2 bases, with 16 bases spanning the gap. Per the germline V gene, CDR1 is SGHTA and CDR2 is FQGNSA. The CDR3 here is CASSLLSGVGNQPQHF. CDR3 DNA: TGTGCCAGCAGCCTTCTCTCAGGGGTTGGCAATCAGCCCCAGCATTTT.